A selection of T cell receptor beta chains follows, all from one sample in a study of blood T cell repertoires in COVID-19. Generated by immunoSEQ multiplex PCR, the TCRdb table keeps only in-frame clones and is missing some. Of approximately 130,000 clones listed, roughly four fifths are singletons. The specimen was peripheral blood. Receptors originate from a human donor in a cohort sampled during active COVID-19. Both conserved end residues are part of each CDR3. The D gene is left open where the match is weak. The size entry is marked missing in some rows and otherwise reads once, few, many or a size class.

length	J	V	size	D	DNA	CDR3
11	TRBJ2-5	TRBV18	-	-	TGTGCCAGCTCATCCCTAGAGACCCAGTACTTC	CASSSLETQYF
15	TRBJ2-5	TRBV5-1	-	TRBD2	TGCGCCAGCAGCGGGGGGACTAGCGGGGAAGAGACCCAGTACTTC	CASSGGTSGEETQYF
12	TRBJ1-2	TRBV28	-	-	TGTGCCAGCAGACTCGCTAACTATGGCTACACCTTC	CASRLANYGYTF
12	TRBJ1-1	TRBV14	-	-	TGTGCCAGCAGCCGGCGGAGGACTGAAGCTTTCTTT	CASSRRRTEAFF
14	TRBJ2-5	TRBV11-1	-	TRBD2	TGTGCCAGCAGCTTGAGCGGGGCAGAAGAGACCCAGTACTTC	CASSLSGAEETQYF
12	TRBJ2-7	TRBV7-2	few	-	TGTGCCAGCAGCCCTCGGGCGGGGCGCTTGTACTTC	CASSPRAGRLYF
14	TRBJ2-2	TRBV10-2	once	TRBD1	TGCGCCAGCAGTGGACAGGGAAGCACCGGGGAGCTGTTTTTT	CASSGQGSTGELFF
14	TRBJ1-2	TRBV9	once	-	TGTGCCAGCAGCGTAGAAGGGACAACCTATGGCTACACCTTC	CASSVEGTTYGYTF
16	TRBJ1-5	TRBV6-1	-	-	TGTGCCAGCAGTGAAGCGCGAGGGATTAGCAATCAGCCCCAGCATTTT	CASSEARGISNQPQHF
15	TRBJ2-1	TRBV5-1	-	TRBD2	TGCGCCAGCAGCTTAAAAGCGGGGGATACGTATGAGCAGTTCTTC	CASSLKAGDTYEQFF
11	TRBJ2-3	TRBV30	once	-	TGTGCCTGGAGTGTAAAGCGTACGCAGTATTTT	CAWSVKRTQYF
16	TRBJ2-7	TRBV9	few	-	TGTGCCAGCAGCGAGAGTATTGGGCAGGGGAAAGACGAGCAGTACTTC	CASSESIGQGKDEQYF
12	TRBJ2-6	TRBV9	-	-	TGTGCCAGCAGCGTGTCAACCAACGTCCTGACTTTC	CASSVSTNVLTF
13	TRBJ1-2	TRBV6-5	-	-	TGTGCCAGCATTGTGACAGGAGCCTATGGCTACACCTTC	CASIVTGAYGYTF
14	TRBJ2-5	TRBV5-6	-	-	TGTGCCAGCAGCTTGGGCTTACAGCAAGAGACCCAGTACTTC	CASSLGLQQETQYF
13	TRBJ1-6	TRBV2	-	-	TGTGCCAGCAGTGAAGAACAGCGGTCACCCCTCCACTTT	CASSEEQRSPLHF
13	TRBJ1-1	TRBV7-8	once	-	TGTGCCAGCAGCCGACACAGGGCCACTGAAGCTTTCTTT	CASSRHRATEAFF
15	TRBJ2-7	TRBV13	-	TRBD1	TGTGCCAGCAGCTTAGCTGGGACAGGGGACTACGAGCAGTACTTC	CASSLAGTGDYEQYF